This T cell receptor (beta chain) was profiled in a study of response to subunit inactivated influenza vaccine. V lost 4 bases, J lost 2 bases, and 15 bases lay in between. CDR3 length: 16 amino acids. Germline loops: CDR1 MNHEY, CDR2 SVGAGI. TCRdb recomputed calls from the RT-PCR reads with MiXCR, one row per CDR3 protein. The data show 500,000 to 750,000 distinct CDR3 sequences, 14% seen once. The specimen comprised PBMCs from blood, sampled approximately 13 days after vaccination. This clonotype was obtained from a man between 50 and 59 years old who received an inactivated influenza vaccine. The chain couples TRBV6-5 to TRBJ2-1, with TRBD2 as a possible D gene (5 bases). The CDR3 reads CASSSPKEDPYNEQFF. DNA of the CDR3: TGTGCCAGCAGTTCGCCAAAGGAGGATCCCTACAATGAGCAGTTCTTC.